This TCR beta chain was captured in a study of blood T cell repertoires in COVID-19 (dated by TCRdb to the early 2020s). At the level of the whole study: Collaborator samples came from the United States, Italy and Spain and covered acute and convalescent phases of COVID-19. Subjects who had been exposed to COVID-19, were actively infected with it, or had recovered from it provided the deeply sampled blood TCRbeta repertoires that made up the dataset. The prospective study material was composed of cDNA or gDNA derived from T cells, B-cell-depleted T cells, or PBMCs. Where available, HLA class I and class II types were obtained from metadata supplied by the sample provider rather than from assay-based typing. The repertoires were made available in a free public database intended to serve as a resource for research on the immune response to SARS-CoV-2. Nearly every sample came with metadata listing a de-identified subject ID, COVID-19 status, age in years and sex. Samples were obtained from the ongoing ImmuneRACE study (first 160 participants) and from 1,254 subjects provided by 6 global collaborators. Results and caveats for the whole study, not just this receptor: How much clinical and demographic metadata was included differed by source and by participant, and the metadata was provided uncurated.

Of note for this clone: The antigen this receptor binds is unknown. Base qualities are not recorded, but no much larger clone differs from it by a single base.

V loses 2 bases, J loses 5 bases, and the germline ends lie 13 bases apart. The germline V gene specifies SNHLY as CDR1 and FYNNEI as CDR2. Including cysteine and phenylalanine, the CDR3 has 15 amino acids. Only CDR3 DNA remains: 45 bases, in frame from the first base. TCRbeta CDR3 regions were amplified from genomic DNA using the immunoSEQ Assay, a bias-controlled multiplex PCR. Per the authors' processing: The number of nucleated cells in each sample was estimated from the amplification of reference gene primers within the assay. To quantify the absolute abundance of each unique TCRbeta CDR3 rearrangement, sequence reads were collapsed and filtered. Productive Simpson clonality was computed per sample as the square root of Simpson's diversity index over productive rearrangements. The clones in this table, taken by TCRdb from immuneACCESS, are in-frame only. Not every clone is retained; where verified, under half of the shortfall comes from an unresolved V gene, and the cause of the rest is unknown. V, J and clone size derive from that table, while D and trimming were established from the DNA sequence. The sample table records roughly 4,700 clones; under 85% of these occur just once. 30% to 40% of the sample comes from the top ten.

Collaborating institutions collected whole blood in K2EDTA tubes following their own protocols. Collaborator samples were shipped for TCRbeta analysis as frozen whole blood, isolated PBMCs, or DNA extracted from either sample type. Material: peripheral blood. This clonotype was sampled from a human donor in a cohort sampled during active COVID-19. Rearrangement joined TRBV2 to TRBJ2-1; D gene: possibly TRBD1, on 6 matching bases. The CDR3 corresponds to CASSETGTPNNEQFF. The nucleotide sequence reads TGTGCCAGCAGTGAAACCGGGACACCTAACAATGAGCAGTTCTTC.